This paragraph covers one T cell receptor beta chain sequence. These data are taken from a study of CD8 T cells in Susac syndrome. Random hexamers served to reverse transcribe roughly 0.45 to 1 ug RNA. Amplification of the TCR beta CDR3 was carried out by immunoSEQ multiplex PCR, which spanned a total of 54 Vbeta and 13 Jbeta segments. From the immunoSEQ multiplex PCR reads, TCRdb called clonotypes with MiXCR, one entry per CDR3 protein. In the table there are about 300,000 distinct CDR3 sequences, approximately 91% of which are singletons. Specimen: CD8+ T cells from PBMCs. The receptor was derived from a human donor with multiple sclerosis.

The CDR3 protein is CASSGREAPYNEQFF. CDR3 coding DNA: TGTGCCAGCAGTGGAAGGGAGGCCCCCTACAATGAGCAGTTCTTC. The chain links TRBV6-4 to TRBJ2-1; possible D gene TRBD2, 6 bases. This CDR3 has 15 residues. From germline, CDR1 is MRHNA and CDR2 SNTAGT. V was trimmed by 4 bases and J by 2 bases, leaving 12 bases between them.